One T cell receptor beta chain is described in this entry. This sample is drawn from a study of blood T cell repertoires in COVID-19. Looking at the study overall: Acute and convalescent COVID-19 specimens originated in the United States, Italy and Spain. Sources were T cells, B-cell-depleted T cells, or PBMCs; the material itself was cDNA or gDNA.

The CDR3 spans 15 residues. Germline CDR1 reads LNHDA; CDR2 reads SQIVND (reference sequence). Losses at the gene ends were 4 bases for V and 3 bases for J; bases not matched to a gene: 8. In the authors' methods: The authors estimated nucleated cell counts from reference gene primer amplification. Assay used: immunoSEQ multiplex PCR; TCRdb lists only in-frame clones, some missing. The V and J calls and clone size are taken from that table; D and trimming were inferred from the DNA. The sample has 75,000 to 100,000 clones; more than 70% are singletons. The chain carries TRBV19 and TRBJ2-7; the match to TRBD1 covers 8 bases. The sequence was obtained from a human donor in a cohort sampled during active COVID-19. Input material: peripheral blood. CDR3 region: CASSTGQGGGYEQYF. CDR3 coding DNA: TGTGCCAGTAGTACTGGACAGGGAGGAGGCTACGAGCAGTACTTC. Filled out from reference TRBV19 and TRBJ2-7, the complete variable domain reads DGGITQSPKYLFRKEGQNVTLSCEQNLNHDAMYWYRQDPGQGLRLIYYSQIVNDFQKGDIAEGYSVSREKKESFPLTVTSAQKNPTAFYLCASSTGQGGGYEQYFGPGTRLTVT.